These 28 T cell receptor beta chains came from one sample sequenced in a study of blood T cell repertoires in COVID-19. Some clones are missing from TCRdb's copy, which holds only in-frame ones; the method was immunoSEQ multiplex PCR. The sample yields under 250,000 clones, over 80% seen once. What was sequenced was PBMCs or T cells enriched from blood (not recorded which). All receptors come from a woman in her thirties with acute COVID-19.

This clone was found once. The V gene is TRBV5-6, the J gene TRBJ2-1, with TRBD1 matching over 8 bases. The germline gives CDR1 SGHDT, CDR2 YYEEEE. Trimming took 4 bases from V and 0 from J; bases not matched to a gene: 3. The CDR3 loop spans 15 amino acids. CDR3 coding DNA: TGTGCCAGCAGCGTCGGGACAGGCTCCTACAATGAGCAGTTCTTC. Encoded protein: CASSVGTGSYNEQFF.

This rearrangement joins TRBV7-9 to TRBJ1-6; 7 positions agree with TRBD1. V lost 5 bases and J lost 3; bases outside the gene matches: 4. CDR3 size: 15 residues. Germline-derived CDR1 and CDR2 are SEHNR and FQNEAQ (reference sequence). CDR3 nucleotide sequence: TGTGCCAGCAGCGCCCGGGACAGCTATAATTCACCCCTCCACTTT. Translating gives CASSARDSYNSPLHF.

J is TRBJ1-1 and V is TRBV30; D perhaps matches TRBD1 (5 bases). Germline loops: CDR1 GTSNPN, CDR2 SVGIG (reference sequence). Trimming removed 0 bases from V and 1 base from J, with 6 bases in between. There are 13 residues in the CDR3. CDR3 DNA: TGTGCCTGGAGTGTAGGGGAGAACACTGAAGCTTTCTTT. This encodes CAWSVGENTEAFF.

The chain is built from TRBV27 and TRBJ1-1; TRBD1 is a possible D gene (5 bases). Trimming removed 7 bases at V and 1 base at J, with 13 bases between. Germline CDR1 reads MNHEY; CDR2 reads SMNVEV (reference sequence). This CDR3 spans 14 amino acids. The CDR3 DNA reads TGTGCCAGCACCCTTTCGGGGGAGAACACTGAAGCTTTCTTT. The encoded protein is CASTLSGENTEAFF.

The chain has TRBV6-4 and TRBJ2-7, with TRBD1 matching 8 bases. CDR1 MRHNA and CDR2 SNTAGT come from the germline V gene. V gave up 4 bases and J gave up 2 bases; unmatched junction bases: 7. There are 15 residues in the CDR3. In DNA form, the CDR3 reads TGTGCCAGCAGTGTTACACAGGGGGTCGCCTACGAGCAGTACTTC. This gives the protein CASSVTQGVAYEQYF.

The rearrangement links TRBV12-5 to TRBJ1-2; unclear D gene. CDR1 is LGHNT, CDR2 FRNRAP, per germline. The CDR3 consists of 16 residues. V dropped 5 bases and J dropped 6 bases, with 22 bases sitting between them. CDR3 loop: CASGRGRFLSENGYTF. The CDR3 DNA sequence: TGTGCTAGTGGTCGCGGGAGGTTTCTATCGGAAAATGGCTACACCTTC. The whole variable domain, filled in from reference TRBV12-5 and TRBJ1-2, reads DARVTQTPRHKVTEMGQEVTMRCQPILGHNTVFWYRQTMMQGLELLAYFRNRAPLDDSGMPKDRFSAEMPDATLATLKIQPSEPRDSAVYFCASGRGRFLSENGYTFGSGTRLTVV.

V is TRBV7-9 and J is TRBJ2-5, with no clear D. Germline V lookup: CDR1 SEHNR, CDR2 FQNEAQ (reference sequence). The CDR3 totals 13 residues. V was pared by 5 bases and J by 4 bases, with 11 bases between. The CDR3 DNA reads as TGTGCCAGCAGCCCCGGTTGGTCAGAGACCCAGTACTTC. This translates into CASSPGWSETQYF.

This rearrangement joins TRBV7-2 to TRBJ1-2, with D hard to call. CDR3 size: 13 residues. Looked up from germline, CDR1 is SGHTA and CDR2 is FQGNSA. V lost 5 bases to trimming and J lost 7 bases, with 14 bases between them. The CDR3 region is CASSRPGGSGYTF. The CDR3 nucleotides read TGTGCCAGCAGCCGTCCAGGTGGGAGTGGCTACACCTTC. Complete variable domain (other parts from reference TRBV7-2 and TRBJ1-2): GAGVSQSPSNKVTEKGKDVELRCDPISGHTALYWYRQSLGQGLEFLIYFQGNSAPDKSGLPSDRFSAERTGGSVSTLTIQRTQQEDSAVYLCASSRPGGSGYTFGSGTRLTVV.

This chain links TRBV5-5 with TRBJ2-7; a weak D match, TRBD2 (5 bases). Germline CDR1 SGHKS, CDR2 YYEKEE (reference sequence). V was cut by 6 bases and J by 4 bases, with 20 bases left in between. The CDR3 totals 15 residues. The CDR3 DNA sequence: TGTGCCAGCACTAGGAGGAGCGGTGCTACTTACGAGCAGTACTTC. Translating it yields CASTRRSGATYEQYF.

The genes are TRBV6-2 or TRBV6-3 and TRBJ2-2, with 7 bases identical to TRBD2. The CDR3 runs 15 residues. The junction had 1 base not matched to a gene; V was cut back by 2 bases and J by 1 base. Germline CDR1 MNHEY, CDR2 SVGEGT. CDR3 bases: TGTGCCAGCAGTTACGCTAGCGGGAACACCGGGGAGCTGTTTTTT. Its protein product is CASSYASGNTGELFF.

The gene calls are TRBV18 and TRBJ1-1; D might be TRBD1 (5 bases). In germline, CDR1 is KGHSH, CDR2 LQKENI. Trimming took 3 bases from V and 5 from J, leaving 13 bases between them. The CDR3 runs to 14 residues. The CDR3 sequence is CASSPESGWTEAFF. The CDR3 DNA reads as TGTGCCAGCTCACCGGAATCAGGGTGGACTGAAGCTTTCTTT.

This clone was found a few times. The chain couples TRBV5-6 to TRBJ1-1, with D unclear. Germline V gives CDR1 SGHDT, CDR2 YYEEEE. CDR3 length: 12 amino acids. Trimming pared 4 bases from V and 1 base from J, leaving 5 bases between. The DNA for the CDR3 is TGTGCCAGCAGCCCCCAGAACACTGAAGCTTTCTTT. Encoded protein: CASSPQNTEAFF.

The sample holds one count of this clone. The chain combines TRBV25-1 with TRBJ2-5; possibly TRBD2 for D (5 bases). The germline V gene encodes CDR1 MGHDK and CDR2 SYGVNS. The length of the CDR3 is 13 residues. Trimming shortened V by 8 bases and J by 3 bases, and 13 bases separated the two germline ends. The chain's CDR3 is CASGPGYEETQYF. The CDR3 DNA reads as TGTGCCAGCGGACCGGGATATGAAGAGACCCAGTACTTC.

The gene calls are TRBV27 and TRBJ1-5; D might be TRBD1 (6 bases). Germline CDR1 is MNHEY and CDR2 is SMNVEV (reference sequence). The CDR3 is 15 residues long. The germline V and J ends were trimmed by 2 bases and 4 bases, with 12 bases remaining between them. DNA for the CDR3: TGTGCCAGCAGTTTAGGCAGGGGCCTGAATCAGCCCCAGCATTTT. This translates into CASSLGRGLNQPQHF.

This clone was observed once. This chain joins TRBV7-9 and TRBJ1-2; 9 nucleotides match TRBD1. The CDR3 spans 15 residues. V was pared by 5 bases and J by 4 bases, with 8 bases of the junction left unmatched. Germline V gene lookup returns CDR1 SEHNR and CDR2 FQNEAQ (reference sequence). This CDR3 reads CASSPTGGRIYGYTF. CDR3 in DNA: TGTGCCAGCAGCCCGACAGGGGGTCGTATCTATGGCTACACCTTC. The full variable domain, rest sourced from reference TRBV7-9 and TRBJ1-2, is DTGVSQNPRHKITKRGQNVTFRCDPISEHNRLYWYRQTLGQGPEFLTYFQNEAQLEKSRLLSDRFSAERPKGSFSTLEIQRTEQGDSAMYLCASSPTGGRIYGYTFGSGTRLTVV.

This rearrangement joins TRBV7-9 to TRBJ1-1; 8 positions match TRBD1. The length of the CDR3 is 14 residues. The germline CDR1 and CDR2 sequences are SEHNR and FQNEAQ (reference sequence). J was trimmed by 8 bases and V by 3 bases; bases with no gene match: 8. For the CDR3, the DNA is TGTGCCAGCAGCTTCATTCCCCGGGACAGGGAAGCTTTCTTT. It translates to CASSFIPRDREAFF.

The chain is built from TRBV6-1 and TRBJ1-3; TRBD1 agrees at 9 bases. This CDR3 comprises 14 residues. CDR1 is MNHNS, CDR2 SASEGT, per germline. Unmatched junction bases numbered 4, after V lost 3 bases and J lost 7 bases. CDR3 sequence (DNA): TGTGCCAGCAGTGATTGGACAGGGGTGAACACCATATATTTT. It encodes CASSDWTGVNTIYF.

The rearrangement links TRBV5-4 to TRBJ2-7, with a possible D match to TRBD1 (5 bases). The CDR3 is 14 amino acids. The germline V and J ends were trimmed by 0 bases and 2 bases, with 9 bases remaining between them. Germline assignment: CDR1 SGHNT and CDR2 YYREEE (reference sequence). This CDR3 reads CASSLELGPYEQYF. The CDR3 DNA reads TGTGCCAGCAGCTTGGAGCTGGGGCCCTACGAGCAGTACTTC.

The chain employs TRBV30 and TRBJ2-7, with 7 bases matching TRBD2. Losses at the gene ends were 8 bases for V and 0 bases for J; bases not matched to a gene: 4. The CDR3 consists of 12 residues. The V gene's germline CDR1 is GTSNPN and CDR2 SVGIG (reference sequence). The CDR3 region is CAGQRGSYEQYF. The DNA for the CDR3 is TGTGCCGGGCAGCGGGGCTCCTACGAGCAGTACTTC.

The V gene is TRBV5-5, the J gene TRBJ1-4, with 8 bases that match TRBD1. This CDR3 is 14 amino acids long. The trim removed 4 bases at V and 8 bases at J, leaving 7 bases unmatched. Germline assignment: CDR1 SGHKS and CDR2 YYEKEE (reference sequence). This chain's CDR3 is CASSRQGSREKLFF. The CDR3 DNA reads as TGTGCCAGCAGCCGACAGGGGTCCCGCGAAAAACTGTTTTTT.

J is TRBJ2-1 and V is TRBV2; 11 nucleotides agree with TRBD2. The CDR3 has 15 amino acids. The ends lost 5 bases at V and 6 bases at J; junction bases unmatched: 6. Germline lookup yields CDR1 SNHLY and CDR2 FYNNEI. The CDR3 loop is CASSLSGTSGNEQFF. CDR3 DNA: TGTGCCAGCAGTCTAAGTGGGACTAGCGGCAATGAGCAGTTCTTC.

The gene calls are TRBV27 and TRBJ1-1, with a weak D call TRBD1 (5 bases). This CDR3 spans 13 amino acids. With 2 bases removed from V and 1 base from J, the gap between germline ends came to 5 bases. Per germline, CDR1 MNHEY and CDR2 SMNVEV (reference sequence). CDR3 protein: CASSLGANTEAFF. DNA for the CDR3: TGTGCCAGCAGTTTAGGGGCGAACACTGAAGCTTTCTTT.

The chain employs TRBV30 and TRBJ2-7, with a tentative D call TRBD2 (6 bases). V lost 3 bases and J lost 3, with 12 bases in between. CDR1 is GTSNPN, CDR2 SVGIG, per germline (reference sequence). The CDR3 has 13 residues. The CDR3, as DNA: TGTGCCTGGAGCATAGGAGGGGACTACGAGCAGTACTTC. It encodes CAWSIGGDYEQYF.

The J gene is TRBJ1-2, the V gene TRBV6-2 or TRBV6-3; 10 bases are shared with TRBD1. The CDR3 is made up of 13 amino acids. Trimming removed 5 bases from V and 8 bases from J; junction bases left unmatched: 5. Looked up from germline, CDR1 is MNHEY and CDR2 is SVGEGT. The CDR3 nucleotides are TGTGCCAGCAGTGCCGGACAGGGGGACGGCTACACCTTC. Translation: CASSAGQGDGYTF.

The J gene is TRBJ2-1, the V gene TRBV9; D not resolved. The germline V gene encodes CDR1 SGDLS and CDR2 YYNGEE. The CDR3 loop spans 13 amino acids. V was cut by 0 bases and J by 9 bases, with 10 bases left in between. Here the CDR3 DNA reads TGTGCCAGCAGCGTAGTGTCAGGAAGTGAGCAGTTCTTC. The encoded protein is CASSVVSGSEQFF.

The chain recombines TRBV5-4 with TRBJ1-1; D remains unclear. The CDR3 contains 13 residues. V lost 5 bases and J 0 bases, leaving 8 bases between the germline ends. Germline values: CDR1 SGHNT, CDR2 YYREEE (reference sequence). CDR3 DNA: TGTGCCAGCAGGTCTCCCCTGAACACTGAAGCTTTCTTT. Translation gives CASRSPLNTEAFF.

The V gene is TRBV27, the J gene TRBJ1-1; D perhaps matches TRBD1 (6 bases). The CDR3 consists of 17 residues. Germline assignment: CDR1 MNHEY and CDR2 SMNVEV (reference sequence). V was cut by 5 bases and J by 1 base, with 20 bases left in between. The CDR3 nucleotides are TGTGCCAGCAGTGTAAGATTCTCTCGGACAGAGAACACTGAAGCTTTCTTT. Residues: CASSVRFSRTENTEAFF.

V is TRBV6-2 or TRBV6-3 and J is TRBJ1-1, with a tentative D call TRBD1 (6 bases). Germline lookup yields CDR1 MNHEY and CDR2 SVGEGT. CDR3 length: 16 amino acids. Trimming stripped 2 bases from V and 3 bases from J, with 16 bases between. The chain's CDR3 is CASSYGRLGADTEAFF. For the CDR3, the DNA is TGTGCCAGCAGTTACGGCAGGTTGGGGGCGGACACTGAAGCTTTCTTT.